This T cell receptor beta chain was sequenced in a study of T cell responses to AZD1222 COVID-19 vaccine. Study results and caveats: Reportedly, close to half of spike-specific TCRs are directed against unmutated variant regions. Spike-specific TCR breadth and depth rose after two AZD1222 doses. Most donors were white British and more were female, and clonal diversity was possibly underestimated.

The CDR3 is 13 residues long. Trimming cost V 6 bases and J 3 bases, with 12 bases left between them. Sequencing used immunoSEQ multiplex PCR; TCRdb keeps in-frame clones, though not all of them. Among about 40,000 clones listed, roughly 88% were seen once. Concerning this clone: Its matching antigen is unknown.

This chain joins TRBV12-3 or TRBV12-4 and TRBJ2-7; D ambiguous. Sequenced here: peripheral blood, sampled 28 days after the second dose of the MenACWY control vaccine. This receptor was taken from an adult who received the MenACWY meningococcal vaccine as a control. CDR3 nucleotides: TGTGCCAGCAGCAGTTACAGAAGCTACGAGCAGTACTTC. This encodes CASSSYRSYEQYF.